What follows are 31 T cell receptor beta chains derived from one specimen sequenced in a study of vaccination effects on CD4 cells after COVID-19. These TCRs' antigens remain unknown. ViraFEST expansion of antigen-specific CD4+ T cells with viral peptide pools preceded sequencing. Upon completion of more than 9 days in culture, CD4+ T cells were isolated. The infection with SARS-CoV-2 (confirmed by PCR) occurred in this person between March and December 2020. Each person got two doses of an mRNA SARS-CoV-2 vaccine, BNT162b2 or mRNA-1273. The protocol was immunoSEQ multiplex PCR, while the TCRdb copy is restricted to in-frame clones and leaves out a portion. The sample yields about 18,000 clones, around 76% seen once. Sequencing used CD4+ T cells from PBMCs cultured with SARS-CoV-2 spike peptides, obtained after COVID-19 vaccination. The receptors were gathered from a human donor who had a prior SARS-CoV-2 infection.

The chain joins TRBV5-1 to TRBJ2-5; D might be TRBD2 (6 bases). The germline V and J ends were trimmed by 1 base and 3 bases, with 22 bases remaining between them. Germline V gene data show CDR1 as SGHRS and CDR2 as YFSETQ. CDR3 length equals 18 residues. In DNA form, the CDR3 reads TGCGCCAGCAGCTTGAATCGCTACCGGGGGTTTTTGGAAGAGACCCAGTACTTC. Translation gives CASSLNRYRGFLEETQYF.

V gene TRBV7-6 combines with J gene TRBJ1-1; D might be TRBD1 (5 bases). In germline, CDR1 is SGHVS, CDR2 FNYEAQ. This CDR3 has 13 amino acids. V was cut by 6 bases and J by 1 base, with 9 bases left in between. The CDR3 DNA reads TGTGCCAGCAGGAAACAGGCGAACACTGAAGCTTTCTTT. Amino acids: CASRKQANTEAFF.

The V and J genes are TRBV5-1 and TRBJ1-6; 8 nucleotides agree with TRBD1. The length of the CDR3 is 15 residues. The V segment lost 4 bases and the J segment 7 bases; nucleotides outside the gene matches: 7. Germline loops: CDR1 SGHRS, CDR2 YFSETQ. In DNA form, the CDR3 reads TGCGCCAGCAGCACCCAAGGACAGGGCAATTCACCCCTCCACTTT. Translated: CASSTQGQGNSPLHF. The full variable domain, rest sourced from reference TRBV5-1 and TRBJ1-6, is KAGVTQTPRYLIKTRGQQVTLSCSPISGHRSVSWYQQTPGQGLQFLFEYFSETQRNKGNFPGRFSGRQFSNSRSEMNVSTLELGDSALYLCASSTQGQGNSPLHFGNGTRLTVT.

This clone was counted once. The J gene is TRBJ2-1, the V gene TRBV6-5; 7 bases align to TRBD2. The V and J ends lost 2 bases and 7 bases, in that order; junction bases with no gene match: 11. Germline lookup yields CDR1 MNHEY and CDR2 SVGAGI. The CDR3 totals 16 residues. The CDR3 protein is CASSYARGSYKNEQFF. The CDR3 DNA is TGTGCCAGCAGTTACGCCCGCGGGAGTTATAAGAATGAGCAGTTCTTC.

This sequence joins TRBV7-2 and TRBJ2-7, with 10 bases fitting TRBD1. J gave up 0 bases and V 4 bases, and 3 bases lay outside the gene matches. The CDR3 runs 15 residues. Germline values: CDR1 SGHTA, CDR2 FQGNSA. Here the CDR3 DNA reads TGTGCCAGCAGCTGGACAGGGGGAAGCTCCTACGAGCAGTACTTC. Translation: CASSWTGGSSYEQYF.

The chain recombines TRBV7-2 with TRBJ2-3; D is undetermined. The CDR3 sequence is 13 residues long. Germline CDR1 and CDR2: SGHTA and FQGNSA. V was clipped by 4 bases and J by 4 bases, with 9 bases between them. The CDR3 region is CASSYKGADTQYF. Here the CDR3 DNA reads TGTGCCAGCAGCTATAAGGGTGCAGATACGCAGTATTTT. The complete variable domain, with remaining parts taken from reference TRBV7-2 and TRBJ2-3, reads GAGVSQSPSNKVTEKGKDVELRCDPISGHTALYWYRQSLGQGLEFLIYFQGNSAPDKSGLPSDRFSAERTGGSVSTLTIQRTQQEDSAVYLCASSYKGADTQYFGPGTRLTVL.

J is TRBJ2-7 and V is TRBV7-2; 9 bases agree with TRBD1. Germline CDR1 and CDR2: SGHTA and FQGNSA. The junction had 9 bases not matched to a gene; V was cut back by 4 bases and J by 5 bases. CDR3 length: 15 residues. The CDR3 region is CASSSPTGGRNEQYF. The CDR3 DNA follows: TGTGCCAGCAGCTCCCCGACAGGGGGGCGGAACGAGCAGTACTTC.

This clone was recorded once. V usage is TRBV6-5 and J usage is TRBJ2-1, with D perhaps TRBD2 (5 bases). Trimming cost V 6 bases and J 5 bases, with 11 bases left between them. CDR1 and CDR2 from the germline V gene are MNHEY and SVGAGI. CDR3 length equals 13 residues. CDR3 region: CASRILAHNEQFF. Here the CDR3 DNA reads TGTGCCAGCAGAATCCTAGCCCACAATGAGCAGTTCTTC.

V usage is TRBV30 and J usage is TRBJ2-2, with 12 bases matching TRBD2. The CDR3 has 17 residues. Germline CDR1 and CDR2: GTSNPN and SVGIG (reference sequence). V gave up 4 bases and J gave up 6 bases; unmatched junction bases: 12. CDR3 DNA sequence: TGTGCCTGGACCCCTCTAGGGCTAGCGGGGGGGTCCGGGGAGCTGTTTTTT. Amino acids: CAWTPLGLAGGSGELFF.

The rearrangement joins TRBV2 to TRBJ1-4; no definite D call. Per the germline V gene, CDR1 is SNHLY and CDR2 is FYNNEI. V was shortened by 4 bases and J by 0 bases, with 6 bases between the two germline ends. The CDR3 extends over 14 amino acids. CDR3 sequence: CASSGTPTNEKLFF. The CDR3 bases are TGTGCCAGCAGTGGGACCCCAACTAATGAAAAACTGTTTTTT.

V is TRBV4-1 and J is TRBJ1-2; possibly TRBD1 for D (6 bases). Germline values: CDR1 MGHRA, CDR2 YSYEKL. The ends were cut back, 2 bases at V and 2 bases at J, with 9 bases in the middle. This CDR3 is 14 amino acids long. The chain's CDR3 is CASSQRGQNYGYTF. CDR3 sequence (DNA): TGCGCCAGCAGCCAACGCGGACAGAACTATGGCTACACCTTC.

The chain has TRBV10-3 and TRBJ2-1; 8 bases agree with TRBD2. With V trimmed by 8 bases and J by 3 bases, 9 bases remained unmatched. Looked up from germline, CDR1 is ENHRY and CDR2 is SYGVKD. The CDR3 is 15 residues long. The DNA of the CDR3 is TGTGCCATCGGAGGTTCAGCGGGGGACTACAATGAGCAGTTCTTC. Its protein product is CAIGGSAGDYNEQFF.

This chain connects TRBV13 to TRBJ1-6; D not resolved. Deletions cut 1 base from V and 5 bases from J, with 6 bases between. CDR3 length: 14 residues. The V gene's germline CDR1 is PRHDT and CDR2 FYEKMQ (reference sequence). The DNA for the CDR3 is TGTGCCAGCAGCTTAGCCCCCAATAATTCACCCCTCCACTTT. Translating it yields CASSLAPNNSPLHF. Full variable domain (rest looked up from reference TRBV13 and TRBJ1-6): AAGVIQSPRHLIKEKRETATLKCYPIPRHDTVYWYQQGPGQDPQFLISFYEKMQSDKGSIPDRFSAQQFSDYHSELNMSSLELGDSALYFCASSLAPNNSPLHFGNGTRLTVT.

The rearrangement uses TRBV27 and TRBJ2-5; D is ambiguous. V dropped 3 bases and J dropped 2 bases, with 7 bases sitting between them. The CDR3 has 13 residues. CDR1 and CDR2 (germline): MNHEY, SMNVEV (reference sequence). The CDR3 nucleotides read TGTGCCAGCAGTTTGGTAGCACAAGAGACCCAGTACTTC. As protein: CASSLVAQETQYF.

The V and J genes are TRBV2 and TRBJ1-2, with no clear D. V lost 4 bases to trimming and J lost 7 bases, with 13 bases between them. The length of the CDR3 is 13 residues. Germline V lookup: CDR1 SNHLY, CDR2 FYNNEI. For the CDR3, the DNA is TGTGCCAGCAGTGTTGTCCAGGCCTCTGGCTACACCTTC. The encoded protein is CASSVVQASGYTF.

A word on this clone: In the same sample, other DNA sequences code for this CDR3. The rearrangement links TRBV5-1 to TRBJ2-5, with D possibly being TRBD2 (6 bases). CDR1 SGHRS and CDR2 YFSETQ come from the germline V gene. V was trimmed by 3 bases and J by 2 bases, leaving 8 bases between them. This CDR3 is 13 amino acids long. DNA of the CDR3: TGCGCCAGCAGCTATAGCGGACAAGAGACCCAGTACTTC. It specifies CASSYSGQETQYF.

The genes are TRBV7-9 and TRBJ2-1; D not certain. Trimming removed 7 bases at V and 0 bases at J, with 16 bases between. This CDR3 spans 16 amino acids. The germline V gene encodes CDR1 SEHNR and CDR2 FQNEAQ (reference sequence). The CDR3: CASTPRAASSYNEQFF. The CDR3 nucleotides read TGTGCCAGCACCCCCCGGGCAGCTAGCTCCTACAATGAGCAGTTCTTC.

The rearrangement joins TRBV5-6 to TRBJ1-2; D remains ambiguous. V lost 0 bases and J lost 0, with 3 bases in between. The CDR3 is 13 amino acids. CDR1 is SGHDT, CDR2 YYEEEE, per germline. The CDR3 protein is CASSLDANYGYTF. The CDR3 coding sequence is TGTGCCAGCAGCTTGGATGCTAACTATGGCTACACCTTC.

The chain couples TRBV6-5 to TRBJ1-1; weak D call: TRBD1 (6 bases). The V gene lost 6 bases and the J gene lost 1 base, with 12 bases spanning the gap. Germline V gives CDR1 MNHEY, CDR2 SVGAGI. CDR3 length: 14 amino acids. CDR3: CASRQGSGNTEAFF. CDR3 DNA sequence: TGTGCCAGCAGACAGGGCTCGGGGAACACTGAAGCTTTCTTT.

V and J are TRBV7-3 and TRBJ1-2; 7 bases fit TRBD1. The V gene's germline CDR1 is SGHTA and CDR2 FQGTGA. Trimming cost V 5 bases and J 2 bases; bases outside gene matches: 2. CDR3 size: 13 residues. The CDR3 DNA sequence: TGTGCCAGCAGCCCGGACAGGAACTATGGCTACACCTTC. The encoded protein is CASSPDRNYGYTF.

This clone was seen more than once but under ten times. The gene calls are TRBV4-1 and TRBJ2-3, with TRBD2 matching over 7 bases. V lost 5 bases and J lost 1; bases outside the gene matches: 6. Germline V gene sequence: CDR1 MGHRA, CDR2 YSYEKL. The CDR3 covers 15 residues. As DNA, the CDR3 is TGCGCCAGCAGCAGGGCTAGCGGTGGCACAGATACGCAGTATTTT. Translated: CASSRASGGTDTQYF.

CDR3 loop: CASSLFRGEQETQYF. The CDR3, as DNA: TGTGCCAGCAGCTTATTTAGGGGGGAACAAGAGACCCAGTACTTC. The J gene is TRBJ2-5, the V gene TRBV11-2, with D perhaps being TRBD1 or TRBD2 (6 bases each). CDR1 SGHAT and CDR2 FQNNGV come from the germline V gene. With 2 bases removed from V and 2 bases from J, the gap between germline ends came to 12 bases. The CDR3 contains 15 residues.

The chain couples TRBV7-2 to TRBJ2-7; D tentatively fits TRBD1 or TRBD2 (7 bases each). Germline V gene lookup returns CDR1 SGHTA and CDR2 FQGNSA. Between the trimmed V and J ends, which lost 0 bases and 0 bases, there was a span of 12 bases. CDR3 length equals 16 residues. CDR3 loop: CASSLASGGGSYEQYF. Here the CDR3 DNA reads TGTGCCAGCAGCTTAGCGTCAGGGGGGGGCTCCTACGAGCAGTACTTC.

V usage is TRBV9 and J usage is TRBJ2-6; tentatively, D is TRBD1 (5 bases). Germline V lookup: CDR1 SGDLS, CDR2 YYNGEE. The length of the CDR3 is 15 residues. V shed 1 base and J shed 0 bases, with 5 bases lying between them. The CDR3 bases are TGTGCCAGCAGCGTAAGGGGCTCTGGGGCCAACGTCCTGACTTTC. Amino acid sequence: CASSVRGSGANVLTF.

This chain links TRBV9 with TRBJ2-3; D is uncertain. There are 14 residues in the CDR3. In germline, CDR1 is SGDLS, CDR2 YYNGEE. The ends were cut back, 0 bases at V and 4 bases at J, with 9 bases in the middle. The CDR3: CASSVGEMADTQYF. CDR3 in DNA: TGTGCCAGCAGCGTAGGAGAGATGGCAGATACGCAGTATTTT. Full variable domain (outside the CDR3, taken from reference TRBV9 and TRBJ2-3): DSGVTQTPKHLITATGQRVTLRCSPRSGDLSVYWYQQSLDQGLQFLIQYYNGEERAKGNILERFSAQQFPDLHSELNLSSLELGDSALYFCASSVGEMADTQYFGPGTRLTVL.

This clone was detected a few times. The chain has TRBV2 and TRBJ1-6, with a weak D call TRBD1 (5 bases). Germline CDR1 is SNHLY and CDR2 is FYNNEI. Deletions cut 4 bases from V and 5 bases from J, with 12 bases between. This CDR3 is built from 15 residues. Here the CDR3 reads CASSVGGGNNSPLHF. The CDR3 DNA is TGTGCCAGCAGTGTCGGTGGGGGTAATAATTCACCCCTCCACTTT.

V usage is TRBV2 and J usage is TRBJ2-7; no firm D call. V was pared by 5 bases and J by 2 bases, with 10 bases between. CDR1 SNHLY and CDR2 FYNNEI come from the germline V gene. This CDR3 has 13 residues. CDR3 residues: CASSKDRTYEQYF. CDR3 DNA: TGTGCCAGCAGTAAGGACCGAACCTACGAGCAGTACTTC.

V usage is TRBV4-2 and J usage is TRBJ1-1; TRBD1 is a possible D gene (5 bases). Germline V gene lookup returns CDR1 LGHNA and CDR2 YNFKEQ. The CDR3 loop spans 15 amino acids. V lost 0 bases and J 4 bases, leaving 12 bases between the germline ends. Here the CDR3 reads CASSQDEWGGTEAFF. The CDR3 DNA reads as TGTGCCAGCAGCCAAGATGAGTGGGGGGGCACTGAAGCTTTCTTT.

The CDR3 bases are TGTGCCACCAGCACGGGACAGAGGGACACTGAAGCTTTCTTT. It is translated as CATSTGQRDTEAFF. The chain couples TRBV15 to TRBJ1-1; 7 positions agree with TRBD1. The CDR3 is 14 residues long. CDR1 LNHNV and CDR2 YYDKDF come from the germline V gene (reference sequence). V was pared by 4 bases and J by 3 bases, with 5 bases of the junction left unmatched.

CDR3: CASAPGLAGGTGDTQYF. CDR3 coding DNA: TGCGCCAGCGCGCCGGGACTAGCGGGGGGAACGGGAGATACGCAGTATTTT. This sequence joins TRBV5-1 and TRBJ2-3, with 15 bases that match TRBD2. J lost 5 bases, V lost 7 bases, and 11 bases had no gene match. Germline assignment: CDR1 SGHRS and CDR2 YFSETQ. The CDR3 covers 17 residues.

The chain combines TRBV7-3 with TRBJ2-1; TRBD2 aligns across 14 bases. Germline V lookup: CDR1 SGHTA, CDR2 FQGTGA. With 5 bases clipped from V and 8 bases from J, the junction kept 5 bases outside the gene matches. The CDR3 is made up of 15 amino acids. The CDR3 DNA reads as TGTGCCAGCAGCAAGACTAGCGGGAGGGCCGATGAGCAGTTCTTC. Its protein product is CASSKTSGRADEQFF.